One T cell receptor beta chain is described in this entry. This sample was taken from a study of T cells in Graves' hyperthyroidism and ophthalmopathy. The CDR3 runs to 15 residues. Germline V CDR1 and CDR2: KGHDR, SFDVKD. The J segment lost 5 bases and the V segment lost 6 bases, leaving 8 bases of the junction unmatched. Authors of the study amplified TCR beta CDR3 regions from RNA transcripts. The HTBI primer set drove a first-round RT-PCR of the TCR CDR3. One entry per CDR3 protein, called by TCRdb with MiXCR from the multiplex PCR reads. The table shows about 590,000 distinct CDR3 sequences, with roughly 14% occurring only once. Each patient was aged 18 to 65 and had newly diagnosed hyperthyroidism of under 2 months' duration. Uncontrolled infections, other autoimmune diseases, pregnancy or lactation led to exclusion of patients.

The sequencing input was blood. The chain is built from TRBV24-1 and TRBJ2-3; 9 bases map to TRBD1. The sequence derives from a woman aged 25 to 45 with Graves' hyperthyroidism. CDR3 sequence (DNA): TGTGCCACCAGTAGCCCGGGACAGGGATTAGATACGCAGTATTTT. It yields the protein CATSSPGQGLDTQYF.